This T cell receptor (beta chain) was identified in a study of CD4+ T cells in melanoma. The table lists this clone with a count of one. The repertoire was sequenced with immunoSEQ multiplex PCR; TCRdb's copy has only in-frame clones and lacks some. The top ten clones hold 6.4% of a sample with more than 13,000 clones, around 80% of them seen once. The TCR originated in a human donor with melanoma. Material for sequencing was cells from a culture (not recorded whether cultured in vitro).

The CDR3 DNA follows: TGTGCCTGGACTCCGCTGACCCGAACTAGCGGGGTTACAGATACGCAGTATTTT. Its protein product is CAWTPLTRTSGVTDTQYF. The chain uses TRBV30 and TRBJ2-3; 10 bases line up with TRBD2. The CDR3 runs 18 residues. J was trimmed by 3 bases and V by 4 bases; bases with no gene match: 16. Looked up from germline, CDR1 is GTSNPN and CDR2 is SVGIG (reference sequence).